A single sample is the source of the 18 T cell receptor beta chains below, sequenced in a study of blood T cell repertoires in COVID-19. Using immunoSEQ multiplex PCR, the repertoire was profiled, and TCRdb retains in-frame clones only, with some absent. The repertoire has more than 200,000 clones, 65% to 85% of them found once; the top ten carry about 4.4%. Sequenced material: peripheral blood. These receptors were taken from a man aged 45 to 65 with active or convalescent COVID-19.

This chain connects TRBV5-4 to TRBJ2-3, with 16 bases that match TRBD2. Germline V gene lookup returns CDR1 SGHNT and CDR2 YYREEE (reference sequence). V was clipped by 2 bases and J by 1 base; unmatched bases: 1. This CDR3 has 17 amino acids. The CDR3 DNA reads as TGTGCCAGCAGCTTAGGGACTAGCGGGGGGGGCACAGATACGCAGTATTTT. Translating it yields CASSLGTSGGGTDTQYF. Using reference TRBV5-4 and TRBJ2-3 for the parts outside the CDR3, the full variable domain is ETGVTQSPTHLIKTRGQQVTLRCSSQSGHNTVSWYQQALGQGPQFIFQYYREEENGRGNFPPRFSGLQFPNYSSELNVNALELDDSALYLCASSLGTSGGGTDTQYFGPGTRLTVL.

The rearrangement links TRBV2 to TRBJ1-1, with D uncertain. The V end lost 8 bases, the J end lost 2 bases, and 18 bases lay between the germline ends. CDR1 SNHLY and CDR2 FYNNEI come from the germline V gene. The CDR3 spans 15 residues. CDR3 sequence reads: CASGAGSPPNTEAFF. Here the CDR3 DNA reads TGTGCCAGCGGCGCAGGCAGTCCCCCTAACACTGAAGCTTTCTTT.

This chain links TRBV2 with TRBJ1-5; D possibly corresponds to TRBD1 (6 bases). This CDR3 contains 16 residues. V lost 3 bases to trimming and J lost 2 bases, with 14 bases between them. Germline CDR1 is SNHLY and CDR2 is FYNNEI. Written as DNA, the CDR3 is TGTGCCAGCAGTGATGTAGGGGGAATCGGCAATCAGCCCCAGCATTTT. Its protein is CASSDVGGIGNQPQHF.

V gene TRBV19 combines with J gene TRBJ2-7, with a possible D match to TRBD1 (5 bases). V was pared by 3 bases and J by 5 bases, with 11 bases between. Germline CDR1 reads LNHDA; CDR2 reads SQIVND (reference sequence). This CDR3 region has 13 residues. CDR3 protein: CASSMSRVDEQYF. The DNA of the CDR3 is TGTGCCAGTAGTATGAGCAGGGTAGACGAGCAGTACTTC.

This clone was seen only a few times. The V and J genes are TRBV6-1 and TRBJ1-6; 12 nucleotides line up with TRBD1. Per germline, CDR1 MNHNS and CDR2 SASEGT. Trimming cost V 3 bases and J 9 bases; bases outside gene matches: 3. CDR3 length: 15 residues. In DNA, the CDR3 is TGTGCCAGCAGTGATATGGGACAGGGGGCTTCACCCCTCCACTTT. This codes for CASSDMGQGASPLHF.

This clone showed up just a few times. The rearrangement joins TRBV11-2 to TRBJ2-7; TRBD2 agrees at 7 bases. Germline CDR1 SGHAT, CDR2 FQNNGV. CDR3 length: 14 residues. Trimming took 5 bases from V and 1 from J; bases not matched to a gene: 5. The DNA for the CDR3 is TGTGCCAGCAGCCGCCCCGGGGGGTCCTACGAGCAGTACTTC. It encodes CASSRPGGSYEQYF.

CDR3: CASTPGGTGELFF. In DNA form, the CDR3 reads TGTGCCAGCACTCCAGGGGGCACCGGGGAGCTGTTTTTT. V and J are TRBV9 and TRBJ2-2; 7 bases are shared with TRBD1. J was trimmed by 4 bases and V by 6 bases; bases with no gene match: 3. Germline CDR1 is SGDLS and CDR2 is YYNGEE. The CDR3 contains 13 residues.

The chain has TRBV11-3 and TRBJ1-5; perhaps TRBD1 as D (6 bases). Germline assignment: CDR1 SGHNT and CDR2 YENEEA. V was shortened by 1 base and J by 2 bases, with 12 bases between the two germline ends. The CDR3 length is 16 residues. As DNA, the CDR3 is TGTGCCAGCAGCTTAGGACGGGGGGCGCGCAATCAGCCCCAGCATTTT. This gives the protein CASSLGRGARNQPQHF.

V is TRBV6-5 and J is TRBJ2-7; TRBD1 agrees at 9 bases. The CDR3 extends over 14 amino acids. V shed 8 bases and J 6 bases; nucleotides not matched to a gene: 11. Germline CDR1 reads MNHEY; CDR2 reads SVGAGI. The CDR3: CASGSWDRVGEQYF. CDR3 DNA sequence: TGTGCCAGCGGGAGCTGGGACAGGGTAGGCGAGCAGTACTTC.

The chain carries TRBV29-1 and TRBJ2-2, with D unresolved. Germline-derived CDR1 and CDR2 are SQVTM and ANQGSEA. The CDR3 contains 13 residues. Trimming took 6 bases from V and 5 from J, leaving 13 bases between them. CDR3 DNA sequence: TGCAGCGTCGATAGTAAATTTACCGGGGAGCTGTTTTTT. Its translation is CSVDSKFTGELFF.

The rearrangement joins TRBV2 to TRBJ1-6; 7 nucleotides match TRBD1. The ends lost 4 bases at V and 7 bases at J; junction bases unmatched: 7. The CDR3 contains 15 residues. Germline V gene lookup returns CDR1 SNHLY and CDR2 FYNNEI. The CDR3 is CASSGSGTANSPLHF. For the CDR3, the DNA is TGTGCCAGCAGTGGGTCCGGGACAGCAAATTCACCCCTCCACTTT.

The gene calls are TRBV5-4 and TRBJ2-5, with 11 bases fitting TRBD2. There are 16 residues in the CDR3. Germline V gene sequence: CDR1 SGHNT, CDR2 YYREEE (reference sequence). Losses at the gene ends were 3 bases for V and 2 bases for J; bases not matched to a gene: 6. CDR3 amino acids: CASSSDASGGQETQYF. CDR3 DNA: TGTGCCAGCAGCTCGGATGCTAGCGGGGGGCAAGAGACCCAGTACTTC.

The chain uses TRBV5-4 and TRBJ1-2, with 9 nucleotides matching TRBD1. Germline V CDR1 and CDR2: SGHNT, YYREEE (reference sequence). J was trimmed by 4 bases and V by 3 bases; bases with no gene match: 7. This CDR3 has 15 residues. CDR3 coding DNA: TGTGCCAGCAGCTGGCGGGACAGGGTGAGCTATGGCTACACCTTC. It specifies CASSWRDRVSYGYTF.

The gene calls are TRBV10-3 and TRBJ2-7; 8 bases are shared with TRBD2. The CDR3 loop spans 14 amino acids. Germline V gene sequence: CDR1 ENHRY, CDR2 SYGVKD. The trim removed 7 bases at V and 0 bases at J, leaving 5 bases unmatched. The CDR3 reads CAIMPSGGSYEQYF. The CDR3 coding sequence is TGTGCCATCATGCCGAGCGGGGGCTCCTACGAGCAGTACTTC.

A single count supports this clone. The CDR3, as DNA: TGTGCCAGCGGAAGGACAGGGGTCTCCTACGAGCAGTACTTC. This encodes CASGRTGVSYEQYF. This sequence joins TRBV28 and TRBJ2-7; TRBD1 matches at 9 bases. V dropped 8 bases and J dropped 0; count of bases not matched to a gene: 5. The CDR3 has 14 residues. CDR1 is MDHEN and CDR2 is SYDVKM in the germline V gene. Supplemented by reference TRBV28 and TRBJ2-7, the full variable domain reads DVKVTQSSRYLVKRTGEKVFLECVQDMDHENMFWYRQDPGLGLRLIYFSYDVKMKEKGDIPEGYSVSREKKERFSLILESASTNQTSMYLCASGRTGVSYEQYFGPGTRLTVT.

V gene TRBV28 combines with J gene TRBJ1-5, with D possibly being TRBD1 (5 bases). The CDR3 is 14 amino acids. CDR1 MDHEN and CDR2 SYDVKM come from the germline V gene. The germline V and J ends were trimmed by 3 bases and 5 bases, with 11 bases remaining between them. The CDR3 DNA reads TGTGCCAGCAGTTTCGGGGGGTGGGATCAGCCCCAGCATTTT. Translating gives CASSFGGWDQPQHF.

The rearrangement links TRBV30 to TRBJ1-2; D is possibly TRBD1 (5 bases). Trimming stripped 2 bases from V and 5 bases from J, with 12 bases between. Germline V CDR1 and CDR2: GTSNPN, SVGIG (reference sequence). This CDR3 region has 13 residues. This chain's CDR3 is CAWSSGDPYGYTF. The CDR3 DNA reads TGTGCCTGGAGTTCGGGGGATCCTTATGGCTACACCTTC.

This clone was detected once. This chain links TRBV5-4 with TRBJ2-3, with D perhaps matching TRBD1 (6 bases). The CDR3 length is 19 residues. Trimming removed 1 base from V and 2 bases from J, with 23 bases in between. Germline-derived CDR1 and CDR2 are SGHNT and YYREEE (reference sequence). In DNA, the CDR3 is TGTGCCAGCAGCTTGAGCAATGCGGTAGGGGGATTACTCACAGATACGCAGTATTTT. This sequence encodes CASSLSNAVGGLLTDTQYF. The whole variable domain, filled in from reference TRBV5-4 and TRBJ2-3, reads ETGVTQSPTHLIKTRGQQVTLRCSSQSGHNTVSWYQQALGQGPQFIFQYYREEENGRGNFPPRFSGLQFPNYSSELNVNALELDDSALYLCASSLSNAVGGLLTDTQYFGPGTRLTVL.